Following are 3 T cell receptor beta chains from one sample sequenced in a study of Graves' ophthalmopathy and Graves' hyperthyroidism. TCR beta CDR3 regions were amplified from RNA transcripts. An opening RT-PCR round employed HTBI primers and preceded a second-round multiplex PCR. TCRdb called the multiplex PCR reads again in MiXCR, with one record for every CDR3 protein. The data show hundreds of thousands of distinct CDR3 sequences, over 20% seen once. Sequenced input: peripheral blood. The origin of the receptors is a woman between 18 and 30 years old with stable Graves' hyperthyroidism. Some clones in this sample may be carry-over from other donors' samples.

This rearrangement joins TRBV19 to TRBJ2-7; D is uncertain. V was cut by 5 bases and J by 5 bases, with 13 bases left in between. The CDR3 is 13 amino acids. Germline CDR1 LNHDA, CDR2 SQIVND (reference sequence). The CDR3 DNA reads TGTGCCAGTAGTGCTGCAGGACCTCACGAGCAGTACTTC. This translates into CASSAAGPHEQYF.

This clonotype has only one observation. It may be a read error: a sequence one base away is much more abundant. The V and J genes are TRBV4-1 and TRBJ1-1, with D possibly being TRBD1 (5 bases). This CDR3 contains 14 residues. Germline V gives CDR1 MGHRA, CDR2 YSYEKL. The chain's CDR3 is CAGSQVSGDTEAFF. The CDR3 DNA sequence: TGCGCCGGCAGCCAAGTATCGGGGGACACTGAAGCTTTCTTT.

The rearrangement uses TRBV12-3 or TRBV12-4 and TRBJ2-4; a weak D match, TRBD2 (6 bases). V was trimmed by 2 bases and J by 6 bases, leaving 11 bases between them. The CDR3 has 14 residues. CDR3 sequence reads: CASSLSGVGNIQYF. CDR3 coding DNA: TGTGCCAGCAGTTTATCGGGGGTGGGAAACATTCAGTACTTC.